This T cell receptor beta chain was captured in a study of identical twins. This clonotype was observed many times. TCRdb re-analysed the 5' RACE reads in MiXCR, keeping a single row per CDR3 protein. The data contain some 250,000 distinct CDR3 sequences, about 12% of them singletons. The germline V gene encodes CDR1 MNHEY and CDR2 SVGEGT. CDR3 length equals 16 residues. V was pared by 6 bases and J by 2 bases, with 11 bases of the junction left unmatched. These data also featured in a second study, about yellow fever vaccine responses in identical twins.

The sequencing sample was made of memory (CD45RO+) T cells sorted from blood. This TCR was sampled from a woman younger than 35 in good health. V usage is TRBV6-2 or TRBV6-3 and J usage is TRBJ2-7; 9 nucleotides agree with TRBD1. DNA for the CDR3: TGTGCCAGCAGGAACCCTCGGGACAGGGAACCCTACGAGCAGTACTTC. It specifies CASRNPRDREPYEQYF.